The source of this T cell receptor (beta chain) is a study of shared clonotypes between healthy human individuals. Study-wide results and limits: Shared clonotypes across all four donors exceeded non-shared ones in generation probability. Only blood was sampled; tissue repertoires likely differ. Clonotype sharing among donors, it was expected, would be affected by sequencing depth.

The assay was immunoSEQ multiplex PCR, and TCRdb's table has in-frame clones only and misses some. The sample has about 2 million clones, approximately 95% seen once. As concerns this clone: Its antigen is currently unknown.

CD45RO-negative, CCR7-selected cells formed the naive CD8 fraction, which excluded terminally differentiated effector memory CD45RA+ cells. Germline V CDR1 and CDR2: WSHSY, SAAADI. The V end lost 3 bases, the J end lost 7 bases, and 12 bases lay between the germline ends. CDR3 length: 14 residues. This receptor was taken from a man between 18 and 29 years old in good health. The material sequenced was naive CD8+ T cells sorted from blood. The chain carries TRBV10-2 and TRBJ2-2, with D perhaps TRBD1 (6 bases). CDR3 DNA: TGCGCCAGCAGTGACACAGGGCTTGGCGGGGAGCTGTTTTTT. It translates to CASSDTGLGGELFF.